The 20 T cell receptor beta chains presented below share a single source sample, sequenced in a study of cytomegalovirus exposure and HLA in healthy donors. Primers for the PCR totalled 60 Vbeta and 13 Jbeta. Clones were sequenced by immunoSEQ multiplex PCR, and TCRdb holds only the in-frame ones, with some missing. The repertoire has 90,000 to 150,000 clones, roughly 63% of them found once; the top ten carry 9% to 10%. The sequenced sample consisted of PBMCs. The receptors here all came from a middle-aged man in good health and CMV-seropositive.

V usage is TRBV5-1 and J usage is TRBJ1-1, with 11 nucleotides matching TRBD1. The length of the CDR3 is 14 residues. With 6 bases clipped from V and 3 bases from J, the junction kept 4 bases outside the gene matches. The V gene's germline CDR1 is SGHRS and CDR2 YFSETQ. The CDR3 nucleotides read TGCGCCAGCACCACGGGACAGGGGGACACTGAAGCTTTCTTT. As protein: CASTTGQGDTEAFF.

This clone was found a few times. The chain couples TRBV6-5 to TRBJ1-2, with D unclear. The germline gives CDR1 MNHEY, CDR2 SVGAGI. V was pared by 2 bases and J by 4 bases, with 14 bases between. This CDR3 is 15 amino acids long. This CDR3 reads CASSYTMQGPYGYTF. CDR3 sequence (DNA): TGTGCCAGCAGTTACACTATGCAAGGTCCCTATGGCTACACCTTC.

This clone has just one count. V is TRBV7-9 and J is TRBJ2-2, with D unclear. Germline CDR1 SEHNR, CDR2 FQNEAQ (reference sequence). The CDR3 runs 16 residues. V was trimmed by 2 bases and J by 0 bases, leaving 10 bases between them. CDR3 sequence: CASSLWSGTNTGELFF. CDR3 DNA: TGTGCCAGCAGCTTATGGTCAGGAACGAACACCGGGGAGCTGTTTTTT.

This clone has just one count. The CDR3: CASSYSIGGSGNEQFF. Here the CDR3 DNA reads TGTGCCAGCAGTTACTCGATAGGGGGTAGTGGCAATGAGCAGTTCTTC. The chain uses TRBV6-5 and TRBJ2-1, with D possibly TRBD1 on 6 matching bases. The CDR3 is 16 amino acids. The germline V and J ends were trimmed by 0 bases and 6 bases, with 15 bases remaining between them. The germline V gene encodes CDR1 MNHEY and CDR2 SVGAGI.

This clone was seen a handful of times. The V gene is TRBV12-5, the J gene TRBJ2-7; 8 nucleotides line up with TRBD1. The germline gives CDR1 LGHNT, CDR2 FRNRAP. After removal of 1 base from V and 2 bases from J, the junction contained 4 bases not matched to a gene. The CDR3 is 15 residues long. The CDR3 reads CASGLGQTGAYEQYF. DNA of the CDR3: TGTGCTAGTGGTTTGGGCCAGACAGGGGCCTACGAGCAGTACTTC.

This clone was seen a few times. The CDR3 is CASSVRQGTEAFF. The CDR3 bases are TGTGCCAGCAGCGTAAGGCAGGGTACTGAAGCTTTCTTT. The V gene is TRBV6-1, the J gene TRBJ1-1; a possible D gene is TRBD1 (5 bases). The germline gives CDR1 MNHNS, CDR2 SASEGT. V dropped 6 bases and J dropped 5 bases, with 13 bases sitting between them. This CDR3 has 13 amino acids.

The chain uses TRBV7-9 and TRBJ2-7; 11 bases agree with TRBD2. Germline loops: CDR1 SEHNR, CDR2 FQNEAQ (reference sequence). Germline trimming cut 5 bases from V and 5 bases from J; bases unmatched to any gene: 8. CDR3 size: 15 residues. The CDR3 region has the DNA TGTGCCAGCAGCCACGTTAGCGGGGGGGCCCACGAGCAGTACTTC. Encoded protein: CASSHVSGGAHEQYF. Supplemented by reference TRBV7-9 and TRBJ2-7, the full variable domain reads DTGVSQNPRHKITKRGQNVTFRCDPISEHNRLYWYRQTLGQGPEFLTYFQNEAQLEKSRLLSDRFSAERPKGSFSTLEIQRTEQGDSAMYLCASSHVSGGAHEQYFGPGTRLTVT.

Here the CDR3 reads CASSPGGWGEKLFF. The CDR3 bases are TGTGCCAGCAGCCCCGGAGGGTGGGGTGAAAAACTGTTTTTT. The chain is built from TRBV7-9 and TRBJ1-4; D not resolved. Germline V gene data show CDR1 as SEHNR and CDR2 as FQNEAQ (reference sequence). Trimming removed 5 bases at V and 7 bases at J, with 14 bases between. CDR3 length: 14 amino acids.

The rearrangement links TRBV28 to TRBJ2-1, with unresolved D. The CDR3 covers 16 residues. Germline CDR1 and CDR2: MDHEN and SYDVKM. The V end lost 5 bases, the J end lost 0 bases, and 14 bases lay between the germline ends. The CDR3 is CASSPDSTGSYNEQFF. CDR3 DNA: TGTGCCAGCAGTCCTGACTCGACGGGCTCCTACAATGAGCAGTTCTTC.

The rearrangement links TRBV7-9 to TRBJ2-2, with TRBD2 matching over 7 bases. The germline CDR1 and CDR2 sequences are SEHNR and FQNEAQ (reference sequence). The CDR3 extends over 14 amino acids. V trimming: 11 bases; J trimming: 5 bases; junction bases outside the gene matches: 11. In DNA form, the CDR3 reads TGTGCCCCGGATCCCGGGGGGAGAACCGGGGAGCTGTTTTTT. Protein product: CAPDPGGRTGELFF.

A single count supports this clone. The genes are TRBV2 and TRBJ1-5; D is perhaps TRBD1 (6 bases). V lost 2 bases to trimming and J lost 7 bases, with 9 bases between them. CDR3 size: 13 residues. CDR1 and CDR2 from the germline V gene are SNHLY and FYNNEI. The CDR3 is CASSEQGLQPQHF. In DNA form, the CDR3 reads TGTGCCAGCAGTGAACAGGGGCTCCAGCCCCAGCATTTT.

This clone was seen just once. J is TRBJ1-5 and V is TRBV10-2; the D gene is possibly TRBD1 (6 bases). CDR1 and CDR2 (germline): WSHSY, SAAADI. This CDR3 has 13 amino acids. Deletions cut 3 bases from V and 6 bases from J, with 9 bases between. CDR3 DNA sequence: TGCGCCAGCAGTGAAGGGGGTGGTCAGCCCCAGCATTTT. Protein: CASSEGGGQPQHF.

The CDR3 protein is CASSSGTGDYGYTF. CDR3 nucleotides: TGTGCCAGCAGCTCCGGGACAGGGGACTATGGCTACACCTTC. The V and J genes are TRBV5-4 and TRBJ1-2; 10 bases agree with TRBD1. The CDR3 runs to 14 residues. With V trimmed by 3 bases and J by 3 bases, 2 bases remained unmatched. From germline, CDR1 is SGHNT and CDR2 YYREEE (reference sequence).

The V call is TRBV11-2, the J call TRBJ2-5; TRBD2 aligns across 10 bases. This CDR3 is built from 16 residues. The ends lost 0 bases at V and 6 bases at J; junction bases unmatched: 7. The germline V gene has CDR1 SGHAT and CDR2 FQNNGV. The CDR3 DNA reads TGTGCCAGCAGCTTAGAAGAGCGGGGGGGCCAGAAGACCCAGTACTTC. Translating gives CASSLEERGGQKTQYF.

The J gene is TRBJ2-3, the V gene TRBV7-3; possibly TRBD2 for D (5 bases). V was clipped by 5 bases and J by 5 bases, with 14 bases between them. The CDR3 has 14 residues. The germline V gene encodes CDR1 SGHTA and CDR2 FQGTGA. CDR3 protein: CASSPNYAGDTQYF. In nucleotides, the CDR3 is TGTGCCAGCAGCCCTAACTATGCGGGAGATACGCAGTATTTT.

The V gene is TRBV4-1, the J gene TRBJ2-1, with a weak D call TRBD2 (6 bases). Germline V gene lookup returns CDR1 MGHRA and CDR2 YSYEKL. CDR3 length: 17 amino acids. Trimming left V 1 base short and J 4 bases short, with 17 bases between. The CDR3 bases are TGCGCCAGCAGCCAAGGTGAAGTCCGGAGGGGTTACAATGAGCAGTTCTTC. The encoded protein is CASSQGEVRRGYNEQFF.

The chain is built from TRBV14 and TRBJ1-1; D remains ambiguous. CDR1 and CDR2 from the germline V gene are SGHDN and FVKESK. The CDR3 totals 15 residues. V lost 3 bases and J 2 bases, leaving 13 bases between the germline ends. CDR3 in amino acids: CASSQYISGNTEAFF. CDR3 nucleotide sequence: TGTGCCAGCAGCCAGTACATTTCGGGAAACACTGAAGCTTTCTTT.

V is TRBV6-1 and J is TRBJ1-2, with D tentatively TRBD1 (6 bases). V was pared by 1 base and J by 5 bases, with 23 bases between. Germline CDR1 is MNHNS and CDR2 is SASEGT. CDR3 length: 18 amino acids. The CDR3 bases are TGTGCCAGCAGTGAAGGGTTTCTGCGTTCGGGGACACCTTATGGCTACACCTTC. This translates into CASSEGFLRSGTPYGYTF.

The chain employs TRBV6-4 and TRBJ1-2; 10 bases match TRBD1. CDR1 and CDR2 from the germline V gene are MRHNA and SNTAGT. The CDR3 runs 14 residues. V lost 2 bases, J lost 5 bases, and 2 bases stayed unmatched. This CDR3 is CASSDGTGEYGYTF. CDR3 coding DNA: TGTGCCAGCAGTGACGGGACAGGGGAATATGGCTACACCTTC.

The genes are TRBV19 and TRBJ1-2; D is unclear. V dropped 1 base and J dropped 3 bases, with 6 bases sitting between them. Germline V gene data show CDR1 as LNHDA and CDR2 as SQIVND (reference sequence). The CDR3 totals 13 residues. The DNA of the CDR3 is TGTGCCAGTAGTATAGGACTTGACTATGGCTACACCTTC. Translation: CASSIGLDYGYTF. The variable domain in full, completed from reference TRBV19 and TRBJ1-2, reads DGGITQSPKYLFRKEGQNVTLSCEQNLNHDAMYWYRQDPGQGLRLIYYSQIVNDFQKGDIAEGYSVSREKKESFPLTVTSAQKNPTAFYLCASSIGLDYGYTFGSGTRLTVV.